This T cell receptor beta chain emerged from a study of shared clonotypes between healthy human individuals. Whole-study results and caveats: In contrast to clonotypes shared by all four donors, non-shared clonotypes had lower generation probabilities. Sequencing depth was expected to influence donor clonotype sharing.

Donors were healthy HIV-negative adults without recently reported acute infections or vaccinations. In regard to this clone: As yet, its antigen is unknown.

Produced via immunoSEQ multiplex PCR; TCRdb's table is partial and in-frame only. The sample consists of 950,000 to 1,300,000 clones, about 74% of them appearing once. The CDR3 has 17 amino acids. Germline assignment: CDR1 SGHRS and CDR2 YFSETQ. V lost 1 base and J 1 base, leaving 12 bases between the germline ends. Input material: memory CD4+ T cells sorted from blood. Sample subset: CD45RA-negative fraction. The receptor comes from a man between 18 and 29 years old in good health. This chain connects TRBV5-1 to TRBJ1-6, with a weak D call TRBD1 (6 bases). CDR3 coding DNA: TGCGCCAGCAGCTTGCGAGGGGGAGGATCCTATAATTCACCCCTCCACTTT. Amino acid sequence: CASSLRGGGSYNSPLHF.